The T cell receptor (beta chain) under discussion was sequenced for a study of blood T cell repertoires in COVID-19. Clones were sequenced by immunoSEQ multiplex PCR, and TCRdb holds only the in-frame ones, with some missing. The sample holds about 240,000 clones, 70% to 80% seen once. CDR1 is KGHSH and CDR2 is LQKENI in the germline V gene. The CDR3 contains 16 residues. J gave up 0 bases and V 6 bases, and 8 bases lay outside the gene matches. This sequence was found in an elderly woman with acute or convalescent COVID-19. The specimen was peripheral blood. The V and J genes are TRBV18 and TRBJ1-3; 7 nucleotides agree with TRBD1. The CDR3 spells CASSPTGPSSGNTIYF. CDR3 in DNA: TGTGCCAGCTCTCCGACAGGGCCAAGCTCTGGAAACACCATATATTTT. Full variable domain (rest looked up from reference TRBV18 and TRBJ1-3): NAGVMQNPRHLVRRRGQEARLRCSPMKGHSHVYWYRQLPEEGLKFMVYLQKENIIDESGMPKERFSAEFPKEGPSILRIQQVVRGDSAAYFCASSPTGPSSGNTIYFGEGSWLTVV.